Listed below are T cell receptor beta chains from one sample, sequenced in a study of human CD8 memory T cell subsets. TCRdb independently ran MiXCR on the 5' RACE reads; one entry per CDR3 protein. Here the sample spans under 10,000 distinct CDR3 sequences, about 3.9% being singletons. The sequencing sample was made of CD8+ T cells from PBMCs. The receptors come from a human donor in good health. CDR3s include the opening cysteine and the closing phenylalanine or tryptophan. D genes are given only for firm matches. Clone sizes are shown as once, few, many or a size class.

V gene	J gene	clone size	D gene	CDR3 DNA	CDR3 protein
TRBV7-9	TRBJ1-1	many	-	TGTGCCAGCAGCTTAGATGGGACGGGAAACACTGAAGCTTTCTTT	CASSLDGTGNTEAFF
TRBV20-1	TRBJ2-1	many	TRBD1	TGCAGTGCTCTACAGGGGATCTTCTCCTACAATGAGCAGTTCTTC	CSALQGIFSYNEQFF
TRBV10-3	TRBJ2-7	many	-	TGTGCCATCAGTGAGCAGAGTACTTCCTCCTACGAGCAGTACTTC	CAISEQSTSSYEQYF
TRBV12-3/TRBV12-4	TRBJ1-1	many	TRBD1	TGTGCCAGCAGTCAGGGGGGATCCACTGAAGCTTTCTTT	CASSQGGSTEAFF
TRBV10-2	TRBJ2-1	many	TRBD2	TGCGCCAGCAGTGTAGGAGCGGGGAATGAGCAGTTCTTC	CASSVGAGNEQFF
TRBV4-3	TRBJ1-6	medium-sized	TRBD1	TGCGCCAGCAGCCAAGATAAGTGGGACAGCGAAAGTCTTTTCTATAATTCACCCCTCCACTTT	CASSQDKWDSESLFYNSPLHF
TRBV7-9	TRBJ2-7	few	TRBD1	TGTGCCAGCAGCTCCTATTACCCGGGACAGGGGGACTACGAGCAGTACTTC	CASSSYYPGQGDYEQYF
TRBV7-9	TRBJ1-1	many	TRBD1	TGTGCCAGCAGCTTAGATGGGACAGGGAGGGTGAACACTGAAGCTTTCTTT	CASSLDGTGRVNTEAFF
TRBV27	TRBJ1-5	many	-	TGTGCCAGCAGTTTGGAGGCAGGGGAATGGCAGCCCCAGCATTTT	CASSLEAGEWQPQHF
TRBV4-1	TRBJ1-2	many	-	TGCGCCAGCAGCCAAGACAGCCAGACTAACTATGGCTACACCTTC	CASSQDSQTNYGYTF